This TCR beta chain came from a study of vaccination and CD4 T cells after COVID-19. This CDR3 contains 20 residues. CDR1 is SGHTA, CDR2 FQGNSA, per germline. V lost 5 bases and J lost 0; bases outside the gene matches: 15. Treatment reported: roughly 10-day PBMC culture with coronavirus spike peptide pools or control peptides (ViraFEST assay). This clonotype was detected only a few times. The antigen remains undetermined. An Oncomine TCR Beta short-read assay was used to sequence the DNA from cultured CD4+ T cells. Using its own MiXCR run on the PCR reads, TCRdb lists one record per CDR3 protein. This table holds approximately 26,000 distinct CDR3 sequences, over 60% found once.

The chain is built from TRBV7-2 and TRBJ2-6, with TRBD1 identical over 8 bases. The sequence came from a human donor who had recovered from COVID-19. Sequences were obtained from CD4+ T cells from blood, cultured in vitro. For the CDR3, the DNA is TGTGCCAGCAGCCCAACTCTCGGACAGGGTGGACCCTCTGGGGCCAACGTCCTGACTTTC. It encodes CASSPTLGQGGPSGANVLTF. Together with reference TRBV7-2 and TRBJ2-6, the CDR3 gives the full variable domain: GAGVSQSPSNKVTEKGKDVELRCDPISGHTALYWYRQSLGQGLEFLIYFQGNSAPDKSGLPSDRFSAERTGGSVSTLTIQRTQQEDSAVYLCASSPTLGQGGPSGANVLTFGAGSRLTVL.